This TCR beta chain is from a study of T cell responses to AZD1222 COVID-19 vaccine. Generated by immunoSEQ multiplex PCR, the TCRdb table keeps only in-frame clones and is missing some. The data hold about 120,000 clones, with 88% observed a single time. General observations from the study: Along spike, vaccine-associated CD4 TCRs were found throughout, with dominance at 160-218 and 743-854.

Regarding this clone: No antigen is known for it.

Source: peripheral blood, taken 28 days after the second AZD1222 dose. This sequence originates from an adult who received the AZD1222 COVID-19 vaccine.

CDR3 sequence reads: CASRYVNEQFF. The CDR3 bases are TGTGCCAGCAGATATGTCAATGAGCAGTTCTTC. The chain links TRBV2 to TRBJ2-1, with D uncertain. The length of the CDR3 is 11 residues. The germline V and J ends were trimmed by 6 bases and 6 bases, with 6 bases remaining between them. Germline CDR1 reads SNHLY; CDR2 reads FYNNEI.